This is a list of T cell receptor beta chains from one sample in a study of cytomegalovirus exposure and HLA in healthy donors. This table comes from immunoSEQ multiplex PCR, and its TCRdb copy is limited to in-frame clones, with some not included. The sample lists fewer than 200,000 clones, about 90% occurring once. Sequencing input: PBMCs. The receptors come from a woman in her late teens or twenties in good health and CMV-seropositive. Each CDR3 is given with its conserved first and last residue. Fields, in order: CDR3 protein, V gene.

cdr3_aa: CAWSVPRGTFNGEKLFF
v_call: TRBV30

cdr3_aa: CASSLGNLAGEQYF
v_call: TRBV7-3

cdr3_aa: CASSLDAGYEQFF
v_call: TRBV7-2

cdr3_aa: CASSPGQGVQPQHF
v_call: TRBV6-5

cdr3_aa: CASSPNFAGDEQFF
v_call: TRBV28

cdr3_aa: CASSESGGEETQYF
v_call: TRBV10-1

cdr3_aa: CASSDGGAGQPQHF
v_call: TRBV6-4

cdr3_aa: CASSLVSYEQYF
v_call: TRBV7-2

cdr3_aa: CASRAGTGLISNQPQHF
v_call: TRBV7-8

cdr3_aa: CASSLTSGIDEQYF
v_call: TRBV18

cdr3_aa: CASSTWAGRADEQYF
v_call: TRBV21-1

cdr3_aa: CASSLLAGANYGYTF
v_call: TRBV5-6

cdr3_aa: CASSQDYYNEQFF
v_call: TRBV11-2

cdr3_aa: CASSPLGTKQETQYF
v_call: TRBV7-2

cdr3_aa: CASSNGGLAVHEQYF
v_call: TRBV11-3

cdr3_aa: CASSLEGYGSNEQFF
v_call: TRBV7-8

cdr3_aa: CAWNLGLAEGGEQFF
v_call: TRBV30

cdr3_aa: CASSPSGTPYSEQFF
v_call: TRBV9

cdr3_aa: CASSYPLVGGPDTQYF
v_call: TRBV5-4

cdr3_aa: CASSKQGADGNEQFF
v_call: TRBV19

cdr3_aa: CAISESWPASGRHTGELFF
v_call: TRBV10-3

cdr3_aa: CATGVTGELFF
v_call: TRBV15